The rows below give T cell receptor beta chains drawn from one sample of a study of spatial heterogeneity in lung cancer. TCRdb independently ran MiXCR on the 5' RACE reads; one entry per CDR3 protein. The table lists 15,000 to 20,000 distinct CDR3 sequences, around 7% of them singletons. Sample: lung tumor tissue, taken at surgery. All receptors come from a female donor with early-stage non-small cell lung cancer. Both conserved end residues are part of each CDR3. Each record gives: D gene, clone size, J gene, V gene, CDR3 DNA, CDR3 protein. D genes are given only for firm matches. Size tells how often a clone was seen (once, few, many) or the class of an expanded clone, and some rows leave it out.

TRBD2 few TRBJ2-7 TRBV20-1 TGCAGTGCTTCGTTGACTAGCGGGGGGGCGTACGAGCAGTACTTC CSASLTSGGAYEQYF
. many TRBJ2-5 TRBV6-5 TGTGCCAGCAGTCCCGGGATGGGAGAGACCCAGTACTTC CASSPGMGETQYF
. many TRBJ2-3 TRBV12-3/TRBV12-4 TGTGCCAGCAGCACACAGAGCACAGATACGCAGTATTTT CASSTQSTDTQYF
. many TRBJ2-7 TRBV7-2 TGTGCCAGCAGAGGGACTGGCGGAAGCTCCTACGAGCAGTACTTC CASRGTGGSSYEQYF
. many TRBJ2-7 TRBV18 TGTGCCAGCTCACCGGGAGGGACAACCTCCTCCGAGCAGTACTTC CASSPGGTTSSEQYF
TRBD2 many TRBJ2-2 TRBV6-5 TGTGCCAGCAGTTACTCGATTAGCGGGGGGGCCCCCGGGGAGCTGTTTTTT CASSYSISGGAPGELFF
TRBD1 . TRBJ2-6 TRBV20-1 TGCAGTGCTAGAGGGACAGGGGGCCTTGGGGCCAACGTCCTGACTTTC CSARGTGGLGANVLTF
. many TRBJ1-1 TRBV12-3/TRBV12-4 TGTGCCAGCAGTCTCTGGGGGGGGACCACTGAAGCTTTCTTT CASSLWGGTTEAFF
. medium-sized TRBJ2-2 TRBV7-2 TGTGCCAGCAGCGCGGGACAGCCCGCGAACACCGGGGAGCTGTTTTTT CASSAGQPANTGELFF
TRBD2 medium-sized TRBJ2-5 TRBV7-9 TGTGCCAGCAGCTCTCCTAGCGGGGGGCAAGAGACCCAGTACTTC CASSSPSGGQETQYF
. few TRBJ1-2 TRBV20-1 TGCAGTGCTAGAGATCCGGGGGCAATTGTCTATGGCTACACCTTC CSARDPGAIVYGYTF
TRBD1 few TRBJ2-7 TRBV27 TGTGCCAGCAGTCGACAGGGGCTACCAAGAGGGGAGCAGTACTTC CASSRQGLPRGEQYF
. . TRBJ1-6 TRBV5-1 TGCGCCAGCAGCCCTGGGATGACGGAGGGACGGTTCAATTCACCCCTCCACTTT CASSPGMTEGRFNSPLHF
. many TRBJ1-5 TRBV5-8 TGTGCCAGCAGCTTGGCAGACCTACAGCCCCAGCATTTT CASSLADLQPQHF
TRBD2 many TRBJ2-1 TRBV9 TGTGCCAGCAGCAGACTAGCGGGATCCTACAATGAGCAGTTCTTC CASSRLAGSYNEQFF
. many TRBJ2-1 TRBV5-4 TGTGCCAGCAGCTCGGCGGCCAAGCAGTCTTTGAATGAGCAGTTCTTC CASSSAAKQSLNEQFF
. many TRBJ2-7 TRBV11-1 TGTGCCAGCAGCGCGCCGGCTGAGAAGCAGTACTTC CASSAPAEKQYF
TRBD2 few TRBJ2-7 TRBV12-3/TRBV12-4 TGTGCCAGCAACCTGAGACTAGCGGGAGACGAGCAGTACTTC CASNLRLAGDEQYF
. few TRBJ1-2 TRBV6-6 TGTGCCAGCAACCCACAGGGCGGTGGCTACACCTTC CASNPQGGGYTF
. many TRBJ1-1 TRBV6-6 TGTGCCAGCAGGGTACCAGGGGCGAACACTGAAGCTTTCTTT CASRVPGANTEAFF
. many TRBJ2-1 TRBV7-3 TGTGCCAGCAGCTTACATGGGGGGAACAATGAGCAGTTCTTC CASSLHGGNNEQFF
TRBD1 medium-sized TRBJ1-1 TRBV6-2/TRBV6-3 TGTGCCAGCAGTTACGATGGGACAGCGAACACTGAAGCTTTCTTT CASSYDGTANTEAFF
. many TRBJ2-2 TRBV4-2 TGTGCCAGCAGCCAACTAACTAACACCGGGGAGCTGTTTTTT CASSQLTNTGELFF
. few TRBJ1-1 TRBV12-3/TRBV12-4 TGTGCCAGCAGTTTAGCTGACAGGTGGAACACTGAAGCTTTCTTT CASSLADRWNTEAFF
. few TRBJ1-5 TRBV18 TGTGCCAGCTCCCCTTACAGGGATCAGCCCCAGCATTTT CASSPYRDQPQHF
TRBD2 many TRBJ2-1 TRBV6-5 TGTGCCAGCAGCCCCCCTAGCGGGGGTCCCAATGAGCAGTTCTTC CASSPPSGGPNEQFF
TRBD1 . TRBJ1-2 TRBV12-3/TRBV12-4 TGTGCCAGCAGGCCTCCTAGGACAGGGGGGAACTATGGCTACACCTTC CASRPPRTGGNYGYTF
. many TRBJ1-5 TRBV3-1 TGTGCCAGCAGCCAAGAGTGGTCACAGCCCCAGCATTTT CASSQEWSQPQHF
. . TRBJ1-2 TRBV11-1 TGTGCCAGCGAAGGGGACGGTGTCTATGGCTACACCTTC CASEGDGVYGYTF
. many TRBJ1-1 TRBV3-1 TGTGCCAGCAGCCAAGTTTCCGGGGTAGAAGCTTTCTTT CASSQVSGVEAFF
. . TRBJ1-4 TRBV6-5 TGTGCCAGCAGTTACGGGACAACTAATGAAAAACTGTTTTTT CASSYGTTNEKLFF
. many TRBJ2-6 TRBV2 TGTGCCAGCGAGGCAGGGCCGCTCTCTGGGGCCAACGTCCTGACTTTC CASEAGPLSGANVLTF
TRBD2 few TRBJ2-5 TRBV7-2 TGTGCCAGCAGCCTATCCACTAGCGGGGGCCAAGAGACCCAGTACTTC CASSLSTSGGQETQYF
TRBD2 many TRBJ2-1 TRBV11-2 TGTGCCACCCTAGCGGGTGTGAATGAGCAGTTCTTC CATLAGVNEQFF
. . TRBJ1-2 TRBV5-6 TGTGCCAGCAGCCGAGAATTAGGCTACACCTTC CASSRELGYTF
TRBD2 many TRBJ2-3 TRBV20-1 TGCAGTGCTAGAGAGGGGGGGAGGAGGGATACGCAGTATTTT CSAREGGRRDTQYF
TRBD1 many TRBJ1-4 TRBV12-3/TRBV12-4 TGTGCCAGCGACACAGGGGGCGCACAGGAAAAACTGTTTTTT CASDTGGAQEKLFF
. many TRBJ2-3 TRBV4-3 TGCGCCAGCAGCCAGGAACAGTTTGATACGCAGTATTTT CASSQEQFDTQYF
. many TRBJ1-1 TRBV7-2 TGTGCCAGCATGAGGGTGAACACTGAAGCTTTCTTT CASMRVNTEAFF
. . TRBJ1-6 TRBV6-5 TGTGCCAGCAGCCCCCGATCGGGGGGCGCCTCTCATTCACCCCTCCACTTT CASSPRSGGASHSPLHF
. many TRBJ2-7 TRBV7-2 TGTGCCAGCAGCCACGGGACCCCGGACCTCTACGAGCAGTACTTC CASSHGTPDLYEQYF
. many TRBJ2-5 TRBV9 TGTGCCAGCAGCGAGAGCGTTACGGCCGAAGAGACCCAGTACTTC CASSESVTAEETQYF
. many TRBJ2-7 TRBV12-3/TRBV12-4 TGTGCCAGCAGTTGGGGCCCGGTTGAGCAGTACTTC CASSWGPVEQYF
TRBD1 . TRBJ1-2 TRBV10-3 TGTGCCATCAGTGCAAGACAGGGTTCCAACTATGGCTACACCTTC CAISARQGSNYGYTF
. many TRBJ1-2 TRBV19 TGTGCCAGCCCGGGGGCGGACTATGGCTACACCTTC CASPGADYGYTF
TRBD1 many TRBJ2-2 TRBV7-9 TGTGCCACCGGACAGGGACCCGGGGAGCTGTTTTTT CATGQGPGELFF
. many TRBJ1-1 TRBV11-3 TGTGCCAGCAGCCTAAGGGGCACTGAAGCTTTCTTT CASSLRGTEAFF
. many TRBJ2-6 TRBV7-9 TGTGCCAGCAGCTTAGCCCGGACAGTATCCTCTGGGGCCAACGTCCTGACTTTC CASSLARTVSSGANVLTF
. . TRBJ1-2 TRBV6-5 TGTGCCAGCAGTTCTCAGGGAGGGAGTTACTATGGCTACACCTTC CASSSQGGSYYGYTF
TRBD1 many TRBJ2-7 TRBV5-1 TGCGCCAGCAGCTTGGGACAGGGGGCCTCCTACGAGCAGTACTTC CASSLGQGASYEQYF
. many TRBJ1-5 TRBV6-4 TGTGCCAGCAGTGCTGAGGAGAGCAATCAGCCCCAGCATTTT CASSAEESNQPQHF
TRBD1 many TRBJ1-2 TRBV5-1 TGCGCCAGCAGCTGGGGACAGGGGGATGGCTACACCTTC CASSWGQGDGYTF
TRBD1 many TRBJ1-5 TRBV30 TGTGCCTGGAGTACCAGAATACAGGGGTATCGACAGCCCCAGCATTTT CAWSTRIQGYRQPQHF
TRBD2 few TRBJ2-3 TRBV12-3/TRBV12-4 TGTGCCAGCACCTTGGGGCTAGCGGGGGCCCTGGGAGATACGCAGTATTTT CASTLGLAGALGDTQYF
. medium-sized TRBJ1-1 TRBV14 TGTGCCAGCAGCCAAGGTTTGCGCTTTGGCGCTGAAGCTTTCTTT CASSQGLRFGAEAFF
. many TRBJ2-2 TRBV11-1 TGTGCCAGCAGCCGCTTAGCGACGGGGCCGAACACCGGGGAGCTGTTTTTT CASSRLATGPNTGELFF
TRBD2 many TRBJ2-5 TRBV20-1 TGCAGTGAGCAAGCGGGGGACTTCCAAGAGACCCAGTACTTC CSEQAGDFQETQYF